This entry lists 5 T cell receptor beta chains sequenced from one sample in a study of blood T cell repertoires in COVID-19 (dated by TCRdb to about 2020). Library preparation was by the immunoSEQ multiplex PCR assay. The immuneACCESS repertoire file appears here via TCRdb, limited to in-frame rearrangements. These files lack a portion of the clones; in checked studies, under half of the deficit traces to unresolved V genes, and the cause of the others is not known. This sample gives about 250,000 clones in total; about four fifths of them show up just once. The ten most abundant clones make up 8.9% of the sample. Material for sequencing was peripheral blood. The receptors originated from an elderly man with acute or convalescent COVID-19.

This clone was observed a few times. This chain joins TRBV24-1 and TRBJ2-2; 8 nucleotides line up with TRBD1. The junction had 5 bases not matched to a gene; V was cut back by 3 bases and J by 0 bases. The CDR3 loop spans 17 amino acids. The V gene's germline CDR1 is KGHDR and CDR2 SFDVKD. The CDR3 loop reads CATSDRGQGPNTGELFF. The CDR3, as DNA: TGTGCCACCAGTGATCGCGGACAGGGACCGAACACCGGGGAGCTGTTTTTT.

The chain has TRBV4-2 and TRBJ2-2, with 7 bases lining up with TRBD1. This CDR3 has 17 amino acids. V shed 0 bases and J 4 bases; nucleotides not matched to a gene: 8. Looked up from germline, CDR1 is LGHNA and CDR2 is YNFKEQ. In nucleotides, the CDR3 is TGTGCCAGCAGCCAAGATCGAGACAGGGCGGGCACCGGGGAGCTGTTTTTT. The encoded protein is CASSQDRDRAGTGELFF.

The chain is built from TRBV6-5 and TRBJ1-5, with 7 bases that match TRBD1. The CDR3 has 15 amino acids. From germline, CDR1 is MNHEY and CDR2 SVGAGI. Trimming removed 4 bases from V and 0 bases from J; junction bases left unmatched: 3. Written as DNA, the CDR3 is TGTGCCAGCAGTTGGACAGGTTATAGCAATCAGCCCCAGCATTTT. Translating gives CASSWTGYSNQPQHF.

The chain has TRBV28 and TRBJ1-6; 7 bases map to TRBD1. Germline V gives CDR1 MDHEN, CDR2 SYDVKM. This CDR3 contains 21 residues. Trimming removed 2 bases from V and 0 bases from J; junction bases left unmatched: 16. The CDR3 reads CASSLRDSTPISSSYNSPLHF. In DNA, the CDR3 is TGTGCCAGCAGTTTACGGGACAGTACCCCAATCTCCAGCTCCTATAATTCACCCCTCCACTTT.

The chain is built from TRBV5-6 and TRBJ2-3, with D possibly TRBD2 on 5 matching bases. From germline, CDR1 is SGHDT and CDR2 YYEEEE. This CDR3 contains 16 residues. V was cut by 4 bases and J by 0 bases, with 15 bases left in between. The CDR3, as DNA: TGTGCCAGCAGCCTGACTAAATCCTCTAGCACAGATACGCAGTATTTT. As protein: CASSLTKSSSTDTQYF.